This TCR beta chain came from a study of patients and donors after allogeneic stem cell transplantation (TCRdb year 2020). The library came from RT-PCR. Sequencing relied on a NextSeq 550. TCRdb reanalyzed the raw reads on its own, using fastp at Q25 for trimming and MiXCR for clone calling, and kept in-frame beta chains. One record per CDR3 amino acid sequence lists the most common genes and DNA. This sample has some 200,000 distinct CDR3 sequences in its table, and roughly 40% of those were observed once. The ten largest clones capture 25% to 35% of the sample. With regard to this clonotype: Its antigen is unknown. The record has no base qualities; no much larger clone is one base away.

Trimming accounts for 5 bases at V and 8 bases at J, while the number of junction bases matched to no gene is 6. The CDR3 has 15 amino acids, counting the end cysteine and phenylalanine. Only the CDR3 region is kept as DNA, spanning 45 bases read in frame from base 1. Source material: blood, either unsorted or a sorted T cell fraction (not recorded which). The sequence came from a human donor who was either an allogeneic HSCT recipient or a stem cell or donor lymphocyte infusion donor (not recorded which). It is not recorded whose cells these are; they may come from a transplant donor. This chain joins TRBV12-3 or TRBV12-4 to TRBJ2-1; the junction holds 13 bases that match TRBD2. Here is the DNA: TGTGCCAGCAGTACAACTAGCGGGAGGGGCGATGAGCAGTTCTTC. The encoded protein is CASSTTSGRGDEQFF.